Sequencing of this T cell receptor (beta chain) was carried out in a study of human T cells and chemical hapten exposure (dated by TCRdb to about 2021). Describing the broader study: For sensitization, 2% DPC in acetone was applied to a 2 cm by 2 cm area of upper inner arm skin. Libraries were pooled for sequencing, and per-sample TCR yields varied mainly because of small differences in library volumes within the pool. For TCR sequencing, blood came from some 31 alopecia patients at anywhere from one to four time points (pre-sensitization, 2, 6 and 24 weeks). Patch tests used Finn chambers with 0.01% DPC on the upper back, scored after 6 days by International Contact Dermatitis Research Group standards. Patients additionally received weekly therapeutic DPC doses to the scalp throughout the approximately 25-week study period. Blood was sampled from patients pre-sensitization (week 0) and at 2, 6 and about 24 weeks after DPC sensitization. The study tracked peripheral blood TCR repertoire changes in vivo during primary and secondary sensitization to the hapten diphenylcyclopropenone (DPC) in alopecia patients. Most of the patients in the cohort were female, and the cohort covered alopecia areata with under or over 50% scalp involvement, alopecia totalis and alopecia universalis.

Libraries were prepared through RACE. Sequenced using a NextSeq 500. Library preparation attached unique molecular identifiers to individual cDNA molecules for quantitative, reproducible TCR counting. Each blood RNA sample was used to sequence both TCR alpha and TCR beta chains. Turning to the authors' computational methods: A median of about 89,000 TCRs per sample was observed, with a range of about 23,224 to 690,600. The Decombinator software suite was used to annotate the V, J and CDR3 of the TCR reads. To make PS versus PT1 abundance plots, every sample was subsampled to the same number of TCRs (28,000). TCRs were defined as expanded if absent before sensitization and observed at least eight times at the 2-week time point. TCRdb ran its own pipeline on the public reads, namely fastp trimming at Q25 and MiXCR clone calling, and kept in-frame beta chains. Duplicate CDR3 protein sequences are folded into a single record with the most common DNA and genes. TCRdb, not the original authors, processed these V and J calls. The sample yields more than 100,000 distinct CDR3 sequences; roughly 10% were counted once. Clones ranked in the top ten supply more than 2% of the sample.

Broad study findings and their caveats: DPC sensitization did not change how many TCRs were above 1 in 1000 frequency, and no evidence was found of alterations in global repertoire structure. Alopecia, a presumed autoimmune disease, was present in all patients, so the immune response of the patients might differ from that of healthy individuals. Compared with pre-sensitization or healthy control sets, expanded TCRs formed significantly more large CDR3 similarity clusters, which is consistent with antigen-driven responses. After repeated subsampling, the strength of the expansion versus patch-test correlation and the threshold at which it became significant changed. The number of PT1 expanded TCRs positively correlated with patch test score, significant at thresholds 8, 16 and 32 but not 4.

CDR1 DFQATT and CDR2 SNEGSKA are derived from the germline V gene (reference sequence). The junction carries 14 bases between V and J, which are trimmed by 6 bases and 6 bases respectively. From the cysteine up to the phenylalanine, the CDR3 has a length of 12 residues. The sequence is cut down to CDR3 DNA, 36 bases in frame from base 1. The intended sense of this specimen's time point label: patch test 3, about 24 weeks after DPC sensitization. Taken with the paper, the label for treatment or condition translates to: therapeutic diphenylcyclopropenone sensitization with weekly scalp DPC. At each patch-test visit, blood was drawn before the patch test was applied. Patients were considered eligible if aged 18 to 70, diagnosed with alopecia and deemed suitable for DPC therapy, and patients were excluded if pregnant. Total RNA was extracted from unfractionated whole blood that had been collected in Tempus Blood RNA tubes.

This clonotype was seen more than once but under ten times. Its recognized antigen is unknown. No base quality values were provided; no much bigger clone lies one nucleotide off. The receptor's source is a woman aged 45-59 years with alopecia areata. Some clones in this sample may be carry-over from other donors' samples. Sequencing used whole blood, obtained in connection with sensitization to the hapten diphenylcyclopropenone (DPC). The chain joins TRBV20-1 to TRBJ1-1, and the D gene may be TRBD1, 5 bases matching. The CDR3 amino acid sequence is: CSAPPGIPEAFF. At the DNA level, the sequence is TGCAGTGCGCCCCCAGGGATTCCTGAAGCTTTCTTT.